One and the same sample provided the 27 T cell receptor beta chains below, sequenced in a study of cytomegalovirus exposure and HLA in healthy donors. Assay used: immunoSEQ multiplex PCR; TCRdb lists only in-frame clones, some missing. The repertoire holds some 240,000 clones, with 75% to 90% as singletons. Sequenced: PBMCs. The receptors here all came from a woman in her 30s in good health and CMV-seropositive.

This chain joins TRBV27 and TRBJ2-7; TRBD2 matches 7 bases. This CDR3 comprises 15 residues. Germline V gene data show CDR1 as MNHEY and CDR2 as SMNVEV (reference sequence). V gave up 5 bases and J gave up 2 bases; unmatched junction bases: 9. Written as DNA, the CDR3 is TGTGCCAGCAGTCACATGCGGGGAGGGCCCTACGAGCAGTACTTC. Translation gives CASSHMRGGPYEQYF.

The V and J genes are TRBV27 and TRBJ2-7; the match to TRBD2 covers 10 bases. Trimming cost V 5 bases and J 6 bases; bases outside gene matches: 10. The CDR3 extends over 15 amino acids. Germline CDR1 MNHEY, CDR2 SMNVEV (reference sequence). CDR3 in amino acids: CASSEYQAGGSEQYF. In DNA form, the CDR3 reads TGTGCCAGCAGTGAATACCAAGCGGGAGGGTCCGAGCAGTACTTC.

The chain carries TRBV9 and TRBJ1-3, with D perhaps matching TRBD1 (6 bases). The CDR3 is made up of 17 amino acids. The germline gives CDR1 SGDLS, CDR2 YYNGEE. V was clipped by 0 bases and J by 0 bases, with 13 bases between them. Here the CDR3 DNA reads TGTGCCAGCAGCGTAGGAGGGACAACGAGCTCTGGAAACACCATATATTTT. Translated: CASSVGGTTSSGNTIYF.

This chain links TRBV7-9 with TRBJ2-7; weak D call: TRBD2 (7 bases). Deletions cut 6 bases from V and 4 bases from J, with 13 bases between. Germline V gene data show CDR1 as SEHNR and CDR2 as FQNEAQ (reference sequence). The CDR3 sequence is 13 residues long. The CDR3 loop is CASRGGGTYEQYF. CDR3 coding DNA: TGTGCCAGCAGGGGAGGGGGTACTTACGAGCAGTACTTC.

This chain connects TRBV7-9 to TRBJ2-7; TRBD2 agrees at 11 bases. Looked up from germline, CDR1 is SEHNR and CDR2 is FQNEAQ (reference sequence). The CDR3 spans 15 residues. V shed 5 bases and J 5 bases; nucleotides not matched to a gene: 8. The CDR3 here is CASSKIAGGPHEQYF. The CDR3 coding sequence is TGTGCCAGCAGCAAAATAGCGGGAGGGCCCCACGAGCAGTACTTC.

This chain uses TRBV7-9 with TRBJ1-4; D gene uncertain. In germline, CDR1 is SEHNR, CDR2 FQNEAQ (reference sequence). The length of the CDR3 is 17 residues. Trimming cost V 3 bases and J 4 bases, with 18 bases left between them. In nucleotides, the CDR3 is TGTGCCAGCAGCTTGGGCTCGGAGGGCCCAAATAATGAAAAACTGTTTTTT. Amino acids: CASSLGSEGPNNEKLFF.

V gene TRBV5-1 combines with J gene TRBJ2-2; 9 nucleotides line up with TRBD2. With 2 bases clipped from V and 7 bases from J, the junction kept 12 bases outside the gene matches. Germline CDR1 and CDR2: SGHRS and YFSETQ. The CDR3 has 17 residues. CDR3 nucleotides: TGCGCCAGCAGCTTAGGAGCGGGAGGCATTCTAGGCGGGGAGCTGTTTTTT. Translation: CASSLGAGGILGGELFF.

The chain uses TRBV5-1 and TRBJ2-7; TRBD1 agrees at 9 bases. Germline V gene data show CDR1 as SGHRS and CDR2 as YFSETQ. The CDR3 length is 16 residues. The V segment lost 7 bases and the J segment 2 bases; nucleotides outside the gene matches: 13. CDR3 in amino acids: CASRGRPGQGPYEQYF. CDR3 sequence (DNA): TGCGCCAGCCGAGGCCGACCGGGACAGGGCCCCTACGAGCAGTACTTC.

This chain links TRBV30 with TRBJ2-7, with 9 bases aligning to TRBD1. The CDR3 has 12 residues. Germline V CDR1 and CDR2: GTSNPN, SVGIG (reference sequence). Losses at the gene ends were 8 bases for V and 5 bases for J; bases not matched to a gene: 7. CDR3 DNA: TGTGCCCGTGGACAGGGGAGGGACGAGCAGTACTTC. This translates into CARGQGRDEQYF.

The CDR3 reads CASSTEANTEAFF. The CDR3 DNA follows: TGTGCCAGTAGTACAGAGGCTAACACTGAAGCTTTCTTT. This chain connects TRBV19 to TRBJ1-1; no clear D gene. Deletions cut 4 bases from V and 2 bases from J, with 8 bases between. This CDR3 has 13 amino acids. The germline CDR1 and CDR2 sequences are LNHDA and SQIVND (reference sequence).

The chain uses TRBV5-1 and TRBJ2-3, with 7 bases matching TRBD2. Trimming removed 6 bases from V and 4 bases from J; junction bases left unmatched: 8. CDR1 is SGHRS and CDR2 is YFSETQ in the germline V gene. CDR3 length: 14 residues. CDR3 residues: CASTRREIPDTQYF. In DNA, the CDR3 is TGCGCCAGCACTAGGCGGGAGATCCCAGATACGCAGTATTTT.

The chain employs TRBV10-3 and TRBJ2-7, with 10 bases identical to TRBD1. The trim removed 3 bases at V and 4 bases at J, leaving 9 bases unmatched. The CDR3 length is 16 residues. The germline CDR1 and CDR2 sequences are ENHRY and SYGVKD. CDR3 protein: CAISDPGQGSLYEQYF. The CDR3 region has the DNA TGTGCCATCAGTGATCCGGGACAGGGGTCCCTTTACGAGCAGTACTTC.

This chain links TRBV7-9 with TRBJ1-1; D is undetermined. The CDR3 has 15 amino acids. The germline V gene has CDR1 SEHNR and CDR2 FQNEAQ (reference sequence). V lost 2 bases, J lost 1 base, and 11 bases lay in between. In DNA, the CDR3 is TGTGCCAGCAGCTTATGGGCAGGAGGGAACACTGAAGCTTTCTTT. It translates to CASSLWAGGNTEAFF.

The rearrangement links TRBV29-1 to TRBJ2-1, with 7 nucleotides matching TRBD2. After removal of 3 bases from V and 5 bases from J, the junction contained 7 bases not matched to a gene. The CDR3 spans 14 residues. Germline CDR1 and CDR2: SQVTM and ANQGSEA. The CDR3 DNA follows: TGCAGCGTTGAGGGAGGGCCCTGGGACAATGAGCAGTTCTTC. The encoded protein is CSVEGGPWDNEQFF.

In nucleotides, the CDR3 is TGTGCCAGTAGGACAGGGGGCGCCGACACTGAAGCTTTCTTT. The encoded protein is CASRTGGADTEAFF. This rearrangement joins TRBV19 to TRBJ1-1, with TRBD1 identical over 10 bases. J lost 3 bases, V lost 6 bases, and 4 bases had no gene match. The CDR3 loop spans 14 amino acids. Germline loops: CDR1 LNHDA, CDR2 SQIVND (reference sequence).

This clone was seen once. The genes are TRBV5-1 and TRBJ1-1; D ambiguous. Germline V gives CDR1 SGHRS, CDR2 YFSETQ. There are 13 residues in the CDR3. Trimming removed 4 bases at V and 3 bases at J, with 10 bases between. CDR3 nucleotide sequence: TGCGCCAGCAGCAAGGTGGGCGACACTGAAGCTTTCTTT. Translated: CASSKVGDTEAFF.

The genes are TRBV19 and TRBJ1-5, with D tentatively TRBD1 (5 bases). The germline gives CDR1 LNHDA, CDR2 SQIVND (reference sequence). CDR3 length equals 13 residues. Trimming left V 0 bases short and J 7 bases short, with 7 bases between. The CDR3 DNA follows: TGTGCCAGTAGTATAGAGGCAGGGCAGCCCCAGCATTTT. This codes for CASSIEAGQPQHF.

For the CDR3, the DNA is TGTGCCAGCAGTAAACGGACAGGAGGCCACGAGCAGTACTTC. Protein sequence: CASSKRTGGHEQYF. The rearrangement uses TRBV6-6 and TRBJ2-7; 7 bases line up with TRBD1. The trim removed 5 bases at V and 5 bases at J, leaving 9 bases unmatched. This CDR3 spans 14 amino acids. The V gene's germline CDR1 is MNHNY and CDR2 SVGAGI (reference sequence).

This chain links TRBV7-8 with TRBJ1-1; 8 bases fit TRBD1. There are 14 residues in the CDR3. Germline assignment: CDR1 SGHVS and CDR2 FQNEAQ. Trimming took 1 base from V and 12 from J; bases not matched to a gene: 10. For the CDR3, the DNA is TGTGCCAGCAGCTTAGTTACGACAGGGGAGTATTCTTTCTTT. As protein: CASSLVTTGEYSFF.

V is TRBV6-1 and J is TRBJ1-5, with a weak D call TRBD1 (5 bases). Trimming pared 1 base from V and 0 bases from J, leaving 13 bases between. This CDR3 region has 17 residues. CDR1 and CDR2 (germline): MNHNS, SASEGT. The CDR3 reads CASSEGTSLYSNQPQHF. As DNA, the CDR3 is TGTGCCAGCAGTGAAGGGACAAGCCTATATAGCAATCAGCCCCAGCATTTT.

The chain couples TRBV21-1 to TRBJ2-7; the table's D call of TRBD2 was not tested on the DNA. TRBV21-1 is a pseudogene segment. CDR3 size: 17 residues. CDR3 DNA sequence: TGTGCCAGCAGCAAATTCGTTACTAGCGGGAGATTCTACGAGCAGTACTTC. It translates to CASSKFVTSGRFYEQYF.

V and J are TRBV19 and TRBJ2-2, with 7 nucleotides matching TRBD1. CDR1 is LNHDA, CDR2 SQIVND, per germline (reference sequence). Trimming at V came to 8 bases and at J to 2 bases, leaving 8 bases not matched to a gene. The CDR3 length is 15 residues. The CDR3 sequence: CASVRQGHNTGELFF. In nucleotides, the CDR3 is TGTGCCAGTGTACGACAGGGACATAACACCGGGGAGCTGTTTTTT.

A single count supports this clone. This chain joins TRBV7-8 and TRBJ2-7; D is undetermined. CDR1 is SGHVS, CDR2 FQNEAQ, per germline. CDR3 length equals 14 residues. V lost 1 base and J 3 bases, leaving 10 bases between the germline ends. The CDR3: CASSLVQTDYEQYF. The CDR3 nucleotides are TGTGCCAGCAGCTTAGTTCAAACTGACTACGAGCAGTACTTC.

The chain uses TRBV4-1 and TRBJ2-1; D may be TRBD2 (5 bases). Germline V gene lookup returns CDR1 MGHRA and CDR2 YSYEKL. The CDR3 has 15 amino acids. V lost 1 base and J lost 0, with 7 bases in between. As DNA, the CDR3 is TGCGCCAGCAGCCAAGGCGCGGGCTCCTACAATGAGCAGTTCTTC. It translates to CASSQGAGSYNEQFF.

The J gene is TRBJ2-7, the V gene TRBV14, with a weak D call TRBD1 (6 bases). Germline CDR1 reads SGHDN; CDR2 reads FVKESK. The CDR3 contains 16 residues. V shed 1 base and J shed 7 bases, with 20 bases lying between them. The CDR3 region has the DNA TGTGCCAGCAGCCAAGTTGGAGACAGGAAGCCTGGGGAGCAGTACTTC. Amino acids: CASSQVGDRKPGEQYF.

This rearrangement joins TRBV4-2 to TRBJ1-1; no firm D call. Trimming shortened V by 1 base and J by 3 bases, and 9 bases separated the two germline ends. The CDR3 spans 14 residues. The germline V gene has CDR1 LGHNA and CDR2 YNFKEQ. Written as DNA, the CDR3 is TGTGCCAGCAGCCAAGGCGACATTGACACTGAAGCTTTCTTT. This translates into CASSQGDIDTEAFF.

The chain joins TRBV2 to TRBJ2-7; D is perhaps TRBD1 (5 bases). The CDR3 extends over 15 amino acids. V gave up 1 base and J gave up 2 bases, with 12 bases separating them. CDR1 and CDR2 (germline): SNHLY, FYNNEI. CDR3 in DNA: TGTGCCAGCAGTGAAGATCTGGGGCCAACCTACGAGCAGTACTTC. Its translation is CASSEDLGPTYEQYF.